This T cell receptor (beta chain) was found in a study of T-cell reconstitution after alpha-beta-depleted transplantation in children. The TCRbeta library incorporated unique molecular identifiers. Using its own MiXCR run on the PCR reads, TCRdb lists one record per CDR3 protein. The sample yields approximately 70,000 distinct CDR3 sequences, roughly 4.4% seen once. Broader study findings: Hyperexpanded clones declined; after one year, newly produced T cells mostly supplied diversity. Certain patients had high TCRbeta diversity at day 60, and it came from recipient T cells and thymic progenitors that survived.

CDR1 and CDR2 (germline): SGHTA, FQGNSA. Trimming shortened V by 3 bases and J by 0 bases, and 11 bases separated the two germline ends. This CDR3 contains 16 residues. This clonotype was seen at least ten times. Its target is not known. The sequence came from a boy less than two years old who had a stem cell transplant for acute myeloid leukemia, so the T cells may come from the graft donor. Specimen: PBMCs, mostly from graft donor cells, collected 180 days after TCRalphabeta/CD19-depleted stem cell transplant. The J gene is TRBJ2-2, the V gene TRBV7-2; D gene ambiguous. This chain's CDR3 is CASSLVPNTNTGELFF. The DNA of the CDR3 is TGTGCCAGCAGCTTGGTTCCGAATACGAACACCGGGGAGCTGTTTTTT.